The present T cell receptor beta chain was sequenced within a study of cytomegalovirus exposure and HLA in healthy donors. As for the study in general: A data release that came early held around 85 million unique TCRs from HLA-typed donors.

V lost 2 bases to trimming and J lost 4 bases; unmatched junction nucleotides: 2. CDR1 SGHTS and CDR2 YDEGEE come from the germline V gene. The CDR3 loop spans 14 amino acids. PCR used 60 Vbeta primers and 13 Jbeta primers. Assay used: immunoSEQ multiplex PCR; TCRdb lists only in-frame clones, some missing. The table includes over 130,000 clones, around 75% detected once. This chain connects TRBV5-8 to TRBJ2-2, with TRBD1 matching 7 bases. Sequencing was performed on PBMCs. This clonotype was obtained from a human donor in good health. The CDR3 DNA is TGTGCCAGCAGCTTAAACAGGGGCACCGGGGAGCTGTTTTTT. It translates to CASSLNRGTGELFF.